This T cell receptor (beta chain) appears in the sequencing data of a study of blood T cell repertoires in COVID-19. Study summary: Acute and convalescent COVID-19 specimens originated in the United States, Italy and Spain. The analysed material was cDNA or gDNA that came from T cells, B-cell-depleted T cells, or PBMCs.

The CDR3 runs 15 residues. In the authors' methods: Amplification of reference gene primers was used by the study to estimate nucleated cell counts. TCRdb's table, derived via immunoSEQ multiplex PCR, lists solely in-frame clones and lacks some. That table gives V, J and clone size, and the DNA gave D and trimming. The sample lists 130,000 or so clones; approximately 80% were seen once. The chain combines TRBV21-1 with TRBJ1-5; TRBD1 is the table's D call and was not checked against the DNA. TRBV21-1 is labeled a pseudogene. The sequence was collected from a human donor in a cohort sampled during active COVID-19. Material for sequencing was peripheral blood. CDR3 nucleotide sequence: TGTGCCAGCAGCAAACGCCAGAATAGCAATCAGCCCCAGCATTTT. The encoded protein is CASSKRQNSNQPQHF.